Included here is one T cell receptor (beta chain) sequence, with context. The source of the sample is a study of blood T cells in healthy people across ages. A second roughly 7 to 12 cycle PCR used barcoded and J-beta primers. Individual samples furnished no less than 2.5 million CDR3-containing paired-end reads apiece. TCRdb reprocessed the 5' RACE reads with MiXCR, giving one entry per CDR3 protein. The sample has about 780,000 distinct CDR3 sequences; about 45% are singletons. The CDR3 runs to 15 residues. The trim removed 1 base at V and 7 bases at J, leaving 7 bases unmatched. CDR1 and CDR2 from the germline V gene are SQVTM and ANQGSEA.

The TCR was taken from a man older than 75 in good health. The rearrangement uses TRBV29-1 and TRBJ2-1; 10 bases are shared with TRBD2. Specimen: blood. The CDR3 region has the DNA TGCAGCGTTGAAGCCTCAGCGGGAGGGTGGAATGAGCAGTTCTTC. This encodes CSVEASAGGWNEQFF.